A single sample gave rise to the 25 T cell receptor beta chains below, sequenced in a study of OX40 agonist ivuxolimab in advanced cancers. This table comes from immunoSEQ multiplex PCR, and its TCRdb copy is limited to in-frame clones, with some not included. Of 40,000 to 50,000 clones listed, roughly 80% are singletons. This specimen was CD4+ or CD8+ T cells sorted from blood, taken in a trial of the OX40 agonist ivuxolimab. These TCRs come from an adult with an advanced solid tumor such as melanoma, head and neck, liver or kidney cancer.

The chain joins TRBV7-8 to TRBJ2-1; 8 nucleotides line up with TRBD2. CDR3 length equals 18 residues. CDR1 is SGHVS, CDR2 FQNEAQ, per germline. The V gene end was trimmed by 5 bases and the J gene end by 0 bases; junction bases not matched to a gene: 12. Here the CDR3 reads CASSHNPSGFSSYNEQFF. The DNA for the CDR3 is TGTGCCAGCAGCCATAACCCTAGCGGGTTCTCCTCCTACAATGAGCAGTTCTTC.

The genes are TRBV27 and TRBJ1-1, with 8 bases that match TRBD1. This CDR3 has 16 amino acids. CDR1 MNHEY and CDR2 SMNVEV come from the germline V gene (reference sequence). V gave up 0 bases and J gave up 5 bases; unmatched junction bases: 8. The CDR3 region is CASSLSAGGAWTEAFF. CDR3 DNA sequence: TGTGCCAGCAGTTTATCGGCAGGGGGCGCGTGGACTGAAGCTTTCTTT.

This clone was recorded many times. The chain links TRBV10-3 to TRBJ2-7; D unclear. V lost 6 bases to trimming and J lost 3 bases, with 12 bases between them. Germline V CDR1 and CDR2: ENHRY, SYGVKD. This CDR3 comprises 13 residues. The CDR3, as DNA: TGTGCCATCAGCGCTACAGAGGACTACGAGCAGTACTTC. Encoded protein: CAISATEDYEQYF.

The V call is TRBV7-3, the J call TRBJ2-5; D is undetermined. There are 16 residues in the CDR3. Germline CDR1 reads SGHTA; CDR2 reads FQGTGA. The V end was cut by 1 base, the J end by 0 bases, with 12 bases between. This CDR3 is CASSLRNTRYQETQYF. CDR3 sequence (DNA): TGTGCCAGCAGCTTAAGGAACACACGGTACCAAGAGACCCAGTACTTC.

The chain links TRBV11-3 to TRBJ1-2, with D maybe TRBD1 (6 bases). The germline V and J ends were trimmed by 5 bases and 4 bases, with 11 bases remaining between them. CDR1 is SGHNT, CDR2 YENEEA, per germline. The CDR3 loop spans 13 amino acids. The CDR3 coding sequence is TGTGCCAGCAGCCCGGGGGGGGCCTATGGCTACACCTTC. This encodes CASSPGGAYGYTF.

The CDR3 reads CASSYRSSYNEQFF. In DNA, the CDR3 is TGTGCCAGCAGTTACAGGAGCTCCTACAATGAGCAGTTCTTC. The V and J genes are TRBV6-5 and TRBJ2-1, with no clear D. This CDR3 contains 14 residues. V lost 2 bases, J lost 0 bases, and 5 bases lay in between. CDR1 and CDR2 from the germline V gene are MNHEY and SVGAGI.

This chain connects TRBV6-6 to TRBJ2-1; 8 bases are shared with TRBD1. V trimming: 5 bases; J trimming: 3 bases; junction bases outside the gene matches: 3. The V gene's germline CDR1 is MNHNY and CDR2 SVGAGI (reference sequence). The CDR3 sequence is 14 residues long. The CDR3 coding sequence is TGTGCCAGCAGTCAGGGACAGGTCTACAATGAGCAGTTCTTC. Protein sequence: CASSQGQVYNEQFF.

The chain combines TRBV19 with TRBJ2-7; a possible D gene is TRBD2 (5 bases). The CDR3 consists of 14 residues. V was clipped by 3 bases and J by 1 base, with 10 bases between them. Per germline, CDR1 LNHDA and CDR2 SQIVND (reference sequence). The CDR3 spells CASSIGLTSYEQYF. For the CDR3, the DNA is TGTGCCAGTAGTATCGGACTCACTTCCTACGAGCAGTACTTC.

The rearrangement uses TRBV11-2 and TRBJ2-2; no reliable D call. The V gene's germline CDR1 is SGHAT and CDR2 FQNNGV. The CDR3 sequence is 14 residues long. V lost 2 bases to trimming and J lost 6 bases, with 10 bases between them. CDR3 protein: CASSLYFSPGELFF. CDR3 bases: TGTGCCAGCAGCTTATATTTTTCTCCCGGGGAGCTGTTTTTT.

J is TRBJ1-1 and V is TRBV5-7; D may be TRBD1 (5 bases). TRBV5-7 is identified as an open reading frame with a role that is uncertain. Between the trimmed V and J ends, which lost 0 bases and 3 bases, there was a span of 12 bases. The CDR3 runs to 15 residues. The CDR3 here is CASSLGAGLYTEAFF. CDR3 DNA sequence: TGTGCCAGCAGCTTGGGGGCAGGGCTATACACTGAAGCTTTCTTT.

The chain uses TRBV18 and TRBJ1-1; TRBD1 is a possible D gene (6 bases). This CDR3 comprises 17 residues. Trimming took 3 bases from V and 8 from J, leaving 25 bases between them. CDR1 and CDR2 (germline): KGHSH, LQKENI. The CDR3 loop is CASSPLPGAPLRPEAFF. CDR3 DNA: TGTGCCAGCTCACCCCTTCCGGGGGCACCTCTCAGACCAGAAGCTTTCTTT.

This chain connects TRBV10-3 to TRBJ1-1, with 7 bases matching TRBD1. Germline V gene sequence: CDR1 ENHRY, CDR2 SYGVKD. Trimming at V came to 3 bases and at J to 4 bases, leaving 2 bases not matched to a gene. The CDR3 consists of 13 residues. The CDR3 spells CAISEGGPTEAFF. As DNA, the CDR3 is TGTGCCATCAGTGAAGGGGGCCCCACTGAAGCTTTCTTT.

The genes are TRBV4-3 and TRBJ1-1, with a tentative D call TRBD1 (5 bases). Germline CDR1 and CDR2: LGHNA and YSLEER. CDR3 length equals 13 residues. The V and J ends lost 1 base and 5 bases respectively, with 8 bases between them. CDR3 bases: TGCGCCAGCAGCCAAGTTGGGGGTACTGAAGCTTTCTTT. Translated, it gives CASSQVGGTEAFF.

This chain links TRBV27 with TRBJ2-7; D is perhaps TRBD2 (5 bases). The germline CDR1 and CDR2 sequences are MNHEY and SMNVEV (reference sequence). The CDR3 loop spans 13 amino acids. V dropped 5 bases and J dropped 7 bases, with 15 bases sitting between them. CDR3 sequence reads: CASSPRRDLEQYF. In DNA, the CDR3 is TGTGCCAGCAGTCCTCGACGGGATTTAGAGCAGTACTTC.

The CDR3 reads CASSSRLAGGNGANVLTF. CDR3 nucleotides: TGTGCCAGCAGCTCCCGACTAGCGGGGGGCAATGGGGCCAACGTCCTGACTTTC. The chain carries TRBV13 and TRBJ2-6, with TRBD2 matching 13 bases. The V segment lost 4 bases and the J segment 3 bases; nucleotides outside the gene matches: 6. Germline values: CDR1 PRHDT, CDR2 FYEKMQ (reference sequence). This CDR3 spans 18 amino acids. The full variable domain, rest sourced from reference TRBV13 and TRBJ2-6, is AAGVIQSPRHLIKEKRETATLKCYPIPRHDTVYWYQQGPGQDPQFLISFYEKMQSDKGSIPDRFSAQQFSDYHSELNMSSLELGDSALYFCASSSRLAGGNGANVLTFGAGSRLTVL.

The chain couples TRBV11-1 to TRBJ2-5; D is perhaps TRBD2 (6 bases). The J call may be mistaken, given a closer DNA end match to TRBJ2-7. This CDR3 is 15 amino acids long. CDR1 is SGHAT and CDR2 is FQDESV in the germline V gene (reference sequence). The CDR3 spells CASAGGAGGSYEQYF. As DNA, the CDR3 is TGTGCCAGCGCTGGGGGAGCGGGTGGGTCCTACGAGCAGTACTTC.

The rearrangement uses TRBV7-6 and TRBJ2-7; D gene uncertain. The CDR3 contains 15 residues. V lost 7 bases, J lost 0 bases, and 16 bases lay in between. Germline CDR1 and CDR2: SGHVS and FNYEAQ. The CDR3 reads CASTTGLGFSYEQYF. The CDR3 nucleotides are TGTGCCAGCACAACCGGTCTAGGATTCTCCTACGAGCAGTACTTC. Using reference TRBV7-6 and TRBJ2-7 for the parts outside the CDR3, the full variable domain is GAGVSQSPRYKVTKRGQDVALRCDPISGHVSLYWYRQALGQGPEFLTYFNYEAQQDKSGLPNDRFSAERPEGSISTLTIQRTEQRDSAMYRCASTTGLGFSYEQYFGPGTRLTVT.

V is TRBV6-1 and J is TRBJ1-5; D call uncertain. CDR1 and CDR2 (germline): MNHNS, SASEGT. The CDR3 loop spans 15 amino acids. V gave up 0 bases and J gave up 5 bases, with 11 bases separating them. CDR3 sequence reads: CASSEAPSAHQPQHF. The CDR3 coding sequence is TGTGCCAGCAGTGAAGCTCCCTCCGCGCATCAGCCCCAGCATTTT.

V usage is TRBV13 and J usage is TRBJ1-2; 9 nucleotides match TRBD1. The V segment lost 4 bases and the J segment 6 bases; nucleotides outside the gene matches: 15. Germline V lookup: CDR1 PRHDT, CDR2 FYEKMQ (reference sequence). This CDR3 has 17 residues. The CDR3 DNA is TGTGCCAGCAGCTCTGAAGTGGGGACAGGGACAAAGAATGGCTACACCTTC. Its translation is CASSSEVGTGTKNGYTF.

The chain links TRBV6-5 to TRBJ2-7, with TRBD2 matching over 9 bases. V lost 0 bases, J lost 3 bases, and 6 bases stayed unmatched. The germline V gene has CDR1 MNHEY and CDR2 SVGAGI. This CDR3 is built from 16 residues. CDR3 DNA sequence: TGTGCCAGCAGTTACTCGATCGGCGGGGGGGGCTACGAGCAGTACTTC. It encodes CASSYSIGGGGYEQYF.

The genes are TRBV6-5 and TRBJ2-7; D unclear. Trimming took off 6 bases at V and 2 bases at J, with 5 bases between the two ends. Germline CDR1 MNHEY, CDR2 SVGAGI. CDR3 size: 11 residues. CDR3 residues: CASSDTYEQYF. The CDR3 DNA is TGTGCCAGCAGCGACACCTACGAGCAGTACTTC.

Notes on this clone: A junction boundary mismatches the germline segment, possibly from a read error. This sample also contains other DNA sequences that code for the same CDR3. The chain employs TRBV9 and TRBJ2-3; D may be TRBD2 (6 bases). This CDR3 contains 16 residues. Looked up from germline, CDR1 is SGDLS and CDR2 is YYNGEE. CDR3 loop: CASSADFRGSTDTQYF. Written as DNA, the CDR3 is TGTGCCAGCAGCGCGGACTTTCGGGGGAGCACGGATACGCAGTATTTT.

This sequence joins TRBV7-8 and TRBJ2-5, with D unclear. The CDR3 is 12 amino acids. Deletions cut 0 bases from V and 5 bases from J, with 4 bases between. The germline V gene encodes CDR1 SGHVS and CDR2 FQNEAQ. CDR3 amino acids: CASSLAAETQYF. As DNA, the CDR3 is TGTGCCAGCAGCTTAGCTGCGGAGACCCAGTACTTC. Using reference TRBV7-8 and TRBJ2-5 for the parts outside the CDR3, the full variable domain is GAGVSQSPRYKVAKRGQDVALRCDPISGHVSLFWYQQALGQGPEFLTYFQNEAQLDKSGLPSDRFFAERPEGSVSTLKIQRTQQEDSAVYLCASSLAAETQYFGPGTRLLVL.

The chain is built from TRBV28 and TRBJ2-7; 12 bases are shared with TRBD2. The length of the CDR3 is 14 residues. J lost 4 bases, V lost 4 bases, and 2 bases had no gene match. The V gene's germline CDR1 is MDHEN and CDR2 SYDVKM. The CDR3 here is CASSSSGRVYEQYF. CDR3 coding DNA: TGTGCCAGCAGTTCTAGCGGGAGGGTTTACGAGCAGTACTTC.

This chain uses TRBV29-1 with TRBJ1-1; TRBD1 aligns across 10 bases. The CDR3 sequence is 11 residues long. Germline lookup yields CDR1 SQVTM and CDR2 ANQGSEA. Trimming at V came to 6 bases and at J to 11 bases, leaving 6 bases not matched to a gene. The CDR3 region has the DNA TGCAGCGTCTCGGGACAGGGGCTCGCTTTCTTT. As protein: CSVSGQGLAFF.